This note documents a single TCR beta chain sequence. TCRdb used MiXCR to reprocess the 5' RACE reads, holding one entry per CDR3 protein. The table includes about 510,000 distinct CDR3 sequences, roughly a fifth detected once. This record belongs to a study of T cells after yellow fever vaccination. Germline loops: CDR1 SGHRS, CDR2 YFSETQ. The CDR3 runs 14 residues. With 4 bases clipped from V and 5 bases from J, the junction kept 6 bases outside the gene matches. This TCR derives from a man between 18 and 35 years old who received the YFV17D yellow fever vaccine. The rearrangement links TRBV5-1 to TRBJ2-7; TRBD2 agrees at 10 bases. Sequencing used PBMCs, obtained 20 to 25 days after the first yellow fever vaccination. DNA of the CDR3: TGCGCCAGCAGCAAACAGGGGACTAGCGACGAGCAGTACTTC. Encoded protein: CASSKQGTSDEQYF.